A single sample gave rise to the 17 T cell receptor beta chains below, sequenced in a study of T cell responses to AZD1222 COVID-19 vaccine. Generated by immunoSEQ multiplex PCR, the TCRdb table keeps only in-frame clones and is missing some. This sample carries fewer than 75,000 clones, about nine tenths of them seen once, and the ten largest clones take over 5.5%. Sequenced here: peripheral blood, sampled 28 days after the second dose of the MenACWY control vaccine. All receptors come from an adult who received the MenACWY meningococcal vaccine as a control.

The gene calls are TRBV7-2 and TRBJ2-7; 8 nucleotides align to TRBD1. V was clipped by 1 base and J by 3 bases; unmatched bases: 14. Germline CDR1 SGHTA, CDR2 FQGNSA. The CDR3 runs to 18 residues. The CDR3 bases are TGTGCCAGCAGCTTAGGGGGTGATTTTGGACAGGGATTCTACGAGCAGTACTTC. Protein sequence: CASSLGGDFGQGFYEQYF.

The chain employs TRBV5-1 and TRBJ2-3, with D possibly TRBD2 on 5 matching bases. V was cut by 0 bases and J by 5 bases, with 13 bases left in between. The V gene's germline CDR1 is SGHRS and CDR2 YFSETQ. The CDR3 sequence is 15 residues long. Written as DNA, the CDR3 is TGCGCCAGCAGCTTGGAAAAAATGAGCGGAGATACGCAGTATTTT. Protein product: CASSLEKMSGDTQYF.

The chain has TRBV10-3 and TRBJ2-1; the match to TRBD2 covers 13 bases. CDR3 length: 15 residues. CDR1 is ENHRY, CDR2 SYGVKD, per germline. The V segment lost 7 bases and the J segment 5 bases; nucleotides outside the gene matches: 5. The CDR3 protein is CAITPGLAGDNEQFF. CDR3 DNA: TGTGCCATCACTCCCGGACTAGCGGGGGACAATGAGCAGTTCTTC.

The rearrangement uses TRBV28 and TRBJ2-7, with D unclear. The CDR3 is 12 residues long. Germline V gene sequence: CDR1 MDHEN, CDR2 SYDVKM. V was pared by 8 bases and J by 6 bases, with 14 bases between. This chain's CDR3 is CASAASFLEQYF. CDR3 in DNA: TGTGCCAGCGCCGCGAGTTTCCTCGAGCAGTACTTC.

The chain is built from TRBV6-2 or TRBV6-3 and TRBJ2-4; D assignment may be TRBD1 or TRBD2 (6 bases each). This CDR3 has 19 residues. The ends were cut back, 4 bases at V and 0 bases at J, with 22 bases in the middle. CDR1 and CDR2 from the germline V gene are MNHEY and SVGEGT. The CDR3 reads CASSWGRGATMGAKNIQYF. In DNA form, the CDR3 reads TGTGCCAGCAGTTGGGGTAGGGGGGCGACGATGGGAGCCAAAAACATTCAGTACTTC.

The chain couples TRBV6-5 to TRBJ1-1; TRBD1 might be the D (5 bases). The V end was cut by 9 bases, the J end by 5 bases, with 7 bases between. The germline gives CDR1 MNHEY, CDR2 SVGAGI. CDR3 length: 10 amino acids. The CDR3 nucleotides are TGTGCCAGTAGGGGTACTGAAGCTTTCTTT. Translating gives CASRGTEAFF.

The chain employs TRBV6-5 and TRBJ1-4; D is possibly TRBD1 (6 bases). Germline assignment: CDR1 MNHEY and CDR2 SVGAGI. This CDR3 has 13 residues. Trimming left V 8 bases short and J 8 bases short, with 15 bases between. The CDR3 sequence: CASGYSGGEKLFF. CDR3 coding DNA: TGTGCCAGCGGGTACTCCGGGGGCGAAAAACTGTTTTTT.

The rearrangement links TRBV5-5 to TRBJ2-7; D is undetermined. Germline V gene sequence: CDR1 SGHKS, CDR2 YYEKEE (reference sequence). The CDR3 contains 11 residues. The ends were cut back, 3 bases at V and 6 bases at J, with 7 bases in the middle. The CDR3, as DNA: TGTGCCAGCAGCTCCTTCACCGAGCAGTACTTC. Translated, it gives CASSSFTEQYF.

This chain connects TRBV11-2 to TRBJ2-1; D is undetermined. Germline V gene lookup returns CDR1 SGHAT and CDR2 FQNNGV. The CDR3 is 14 residues long. The V end was cut by 5 bases, the J end by 6 bases, with 14 bases between. The CDR3 loop reads CASSSRVTLNEQFF. As DNA, the CDR3 is TGTGCCAGCAGCAGCCGGGTCACCCTCAATGAGCAGTTCTTC.

V gene TRBV14 combines with J gene TRBJ2-1; 14 bases line up with TRBD2. V gave up 4 bases and J gave up 7 bases; unmatched junction bases: 6. Germline loops: CDR1 SGHDN, CDR2 FVKESK. The CDR3 contains 16 residues. CDR3 bases: TGTGCCAGCAGCCCTGGACTAGCGGGAGGTATGAATGAGCAGTTCTTC. Translating it yields CASSPGLAGGMNEQFF. The full variable domain, completed using reference TRBV14 and TRBJ2-1, is EAGVTQFPSHSVIEKGQTVTLRCDPISGHDNLYWYRRVMGKEIKFLLHFVKESKQDESGMPNNRFLAERTGGTYSTLKVQPAELEDSGVYFCASSPGLAGGMNEQFFGPGTRLTVL.

This clone was picked up a small number of times. V usage is TRBV5-6 and J usage is TRBJ2-7; D may be TRBD1 (5 bases). The germline V gene encodes CDR1 SGHDT and CDR2 YYEEEE. The length of the CDR3 is 14 residues. Trimming pared 2 bases from V and 3 bases from J, leaving 12 bases between. The CDR3 protein is CASSFEVGHYEQYF. The CDR3 DNA sequence: TGTGCCAGCAGCTTTGAGGTGGGGCACTACGAGCAGTACTTC.

The sample holds one count of this clone. This chain uses TRBV6-5 with TRBJ1-1; no definite D call. Germline lookup yields CDR1 MNHEY and CDR2 SVGAGI. V lost 5 bases and J 0 bases, leaving 1 base between the germline ends. This CDR3 contains 11 residues. The CDR3 DNA follows: TGTGCCAGCAGTATGAACACTGAAGCTTTCTTT. As protein: CASSMNTEAFF.

The gene calls are TRBV4-1 and TRBJ1-2; D is perhaps TRBD1 (5 bases). Trimming removed 4 bases from V and 2 bases from J, with 14 bases in between. The germline V gene encodes CDR1 MGHRA and CDR2 YSYEKL. The CDR3 length is 15 residues. CDR3 coding DNA: TGCGCCAGCAGCCCAGCCGGGACCAAGAACTATGGCTACACCTTC. Protein product: CASSPAGTKNYGYTF.

The chain recombines TRBV9 with TRBJ2-3; D gene ambiguous. This CDR3 region has 14 residues. Germline CDR1 reads SGDLS; CDR2 reads YYNGEE. V lost 6 bases and J 1 base, leaving 12 bases between the germline ends. CDR3 nucleotides: TGTGCCAGCAACCCCGGAACGGGCACAGATACGCAGTATTTT. It specifies CASNPGTGTDTQYF.

The CDR3 sequence is CASSTQGTYEQYF. CDR3 DNA sequence: TGTGCCAGTAGTACACAGGGAACTTACGAGCAGTACTTC. The rearrangement uses TRBV19 and TRBJ2-7, with a possible D match to TRBD1 (6 bases). Trimming left V 4 bases short and J 4 bases short, with 11 bases between. The CDR3 is 13 amino acids. Germline lookup yields CDR1 LNHDA and CDR2 SQIVND (reference sequence).

A word on this clone: The junction and the germline gene differ at one end; a read error may be behind it. The chain is built from TRBV25-1 and TRBJ2-7; D remains ambiguous. CDR1 is MGHDK, CDR2 SYGVNS, per germline. The CDR3 extends over 13 amino acids. The CDR3 nucleotides read TGTGCCAGCAGTGTGGCAGGCTCCGACGAGCAGTACTTC. Its translation: CASSVAGSDEQYF.

The chain employs TRBV27 and TRBJ2-7; D gene unclear. CDR3 length equals 16 residues. Germline loops: CDR1 MNHEY, CDR2 SMNVEV (reference sequence). V lost 2 bases, J lost 2 bases, and 16 bases lay in between. The CDR3 loop reads CASSLVQGKVPYEQYF. In DNA form, the CDR3 reads TGTGCCAGCAGTTTAGTGCAAGGGAAGGTCCCCTACGAGCAGTACTTC.